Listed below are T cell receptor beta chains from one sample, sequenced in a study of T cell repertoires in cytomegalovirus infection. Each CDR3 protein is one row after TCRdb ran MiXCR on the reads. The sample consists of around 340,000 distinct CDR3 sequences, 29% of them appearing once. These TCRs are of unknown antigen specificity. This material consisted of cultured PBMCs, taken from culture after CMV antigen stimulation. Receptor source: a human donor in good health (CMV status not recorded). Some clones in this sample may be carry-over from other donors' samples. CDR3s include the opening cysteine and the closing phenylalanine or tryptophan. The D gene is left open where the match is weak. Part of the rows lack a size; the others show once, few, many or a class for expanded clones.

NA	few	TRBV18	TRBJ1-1	CASSISDTEAFF	TGTGCCAGCTCAATCTCGGACACTGAAGCTTTCTTT
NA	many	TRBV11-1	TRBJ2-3	CASSPRGAVANTQYF	TGTGCCAGCAGCCCCAGGGGGGCGGTTGCAAATACGCAGTATTTT
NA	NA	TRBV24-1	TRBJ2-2	CATSDPRQPNTGELFF	TGTGCCACCAGTGATCCCCGCCAGCCCAACACCGGGGAGCTGTTTTTT
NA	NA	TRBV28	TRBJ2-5	CASSLQIEETQYF	TGTGCCAGCAGTTTACAGATAGAAGAGACCCAGTACTTC
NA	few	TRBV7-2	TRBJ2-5	CASSWGATAGQETQYF	TGTGCCAGCAGCTGGGGGGCTACAGCGGGGCAAGAGACCCAGTACTTC
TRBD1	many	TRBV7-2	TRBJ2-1	CASGTGVDNEQFF	TGTGCCAGCGGGACAGGGGTTGACAATGAGCAGTTCTTC
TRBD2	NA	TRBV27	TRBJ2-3	CASSWTSGRDTDTQYF	TGTGCCAGCAGTTGGACTAGCGGGAGGGACACAGATACGCAGTATTTT
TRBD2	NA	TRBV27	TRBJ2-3	CASSSGIVTDTQYF	TGTGCCAGCTCTAGCGGGATTGTTACAGATACGCAGTATTTT
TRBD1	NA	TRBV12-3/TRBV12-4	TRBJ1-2	CASSLYRGNYGYTF	TGTGCCAGCAGTTTATACAGGGGGAACTATGGCTACACCTTC
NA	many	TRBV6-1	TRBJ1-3	CASRQGAGNTIYF	TGTGCCAGCAGACAGGGAGCTGGAAACACCATATATTTT
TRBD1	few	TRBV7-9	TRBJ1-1	CASSVGQGLNTEAFF	TGTGCCAGCAGCGTAGGACAGGGGCTGAACACTGAAGCTTTCTTT
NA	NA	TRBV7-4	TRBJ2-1	CASRDGWAGRYNEQFF	TGTGCCAGCCGCGATGGATGGGCAGGGCGCTACAATGAGCAGTTCTTC
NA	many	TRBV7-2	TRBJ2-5	CASSPPRREETQYF	TGTGCCAGCAGCCCCCCTAGGAGGGAAGAGACCCAGTACTTC
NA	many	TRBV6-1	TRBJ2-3	CASRGTSTDTQYF	TGTGCCAGCAGGGGGACTAGCACAGATACGCAGTATTTT
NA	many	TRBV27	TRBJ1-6	CASSPNRVPPLHF	TGTGCCAGCAGTCCAAACAGGGTCCCACCCCTCCACTTT
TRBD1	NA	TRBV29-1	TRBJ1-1	CSVAPSGQGLKAFF	TGCAGCGTTGCCCCGTCGGGACAGGGCCTAAAAGCTTTCTTT
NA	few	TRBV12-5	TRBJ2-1	CASGLGGRGIEFF	TGTGCTAGTGGTTTGGGGGGGAGGGGGATTGAATTCTTC
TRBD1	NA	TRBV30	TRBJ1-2	CAWSADWTGLANYGYTF	TGTGCCTGGAGTGCGGACTGGACAGGACTAGCTAACTATGGCTACACCTTC
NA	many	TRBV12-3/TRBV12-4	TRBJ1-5	CASSLTGGNQPQHF	TGTGCCAGCAGCTTAACCGGGGGTAATCAGCCCCAGCATTTT
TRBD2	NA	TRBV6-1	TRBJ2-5	CASSRHSGTSGTWGAQYF	TGTGCCAGCAGTCGTCACAGCGGGACTAGCGGGACCTGGGGGGCCCAGTACTTC
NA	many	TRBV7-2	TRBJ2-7	CASSLGGSLYEQYF	TGTGCCAGCAGCTTAGGGGGCAGCCTCTACGAGCAGTACTTC
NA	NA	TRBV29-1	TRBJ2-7	CSVGGRDYEQYF	TGCAGCGTAGGCGGACGGGACTACGAGCAGTACTTC
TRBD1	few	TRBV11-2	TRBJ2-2	CASSTRDRDTGELFF	TGTGCCAGCAGTACCCGGGACAGGGACACCGGGGAGCTGTTTTTT
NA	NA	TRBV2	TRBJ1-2	CASSEEFSNYGYTF	TGTGCCAGCAGTGAGGAGTTTTCTAACTATGGCTACACCTTC
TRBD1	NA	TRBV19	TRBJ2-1	CATEGTGSVNEQFF	TGTGCCACAGAGGGGACAGGGTCCGTCAATGAGCAGTTCTTC
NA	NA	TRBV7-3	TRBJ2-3	CASSPLPSRLGTSTDTQYF	TGTGCCAGCAGCCCATTGCCCTCTAGGCTAGGTACTAGCACAGATACGCAGTATTTT
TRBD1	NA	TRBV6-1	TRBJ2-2	CASSPQGRGLAGELFF	TGTGCCAGCAGTCCCCAAGGCAGGGGGTTAGCCGGGGAGCTGTTTTTT
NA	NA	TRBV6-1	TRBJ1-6	CASSEPTDYNSPLHF	TGTGCCAGCAGTGAACCCACGGACTATAATTCACCCCTCCACTTT
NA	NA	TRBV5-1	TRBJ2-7	CASSLRRGYEQYF	TGCGCCAGCAGCTTGAGGAGGGGCTACGAGCAGTACTTC
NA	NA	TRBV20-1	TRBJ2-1	CSASSPQGLINEQFF	TGCAGTGCTAGTTCCCCCCAGGGCCTTATAAATGAGCAGTTCTTC
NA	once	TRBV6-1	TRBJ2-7	CASSEPGPPYEQYF	TGTGCCAGCAGTGAACCGGGTCCTCCCTACGAGCAGTACTTC
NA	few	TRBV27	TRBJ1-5	CGAGNNQPQHF	TGTGGAGCGGGGAACAATCAGCCCCAGCATTTT
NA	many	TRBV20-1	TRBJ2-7	CSAKPLDSDYEQYF	TGCAGTGCTAAGCCTTTGGACAGCGACTACGAGCAGTACTTC
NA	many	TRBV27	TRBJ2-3	CASSLGREAISLADTQYF	TGTGCCAGCAGTTTGGGCAGGGAGGCTATTTCTCTCGCAGATACGCAGTATTTT
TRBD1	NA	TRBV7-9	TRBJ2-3	CASSAGQGVTDTQYF	TGTGCCAGCAGCGCCGGACAGGGGGTAACAGATACGCAGTATTTT
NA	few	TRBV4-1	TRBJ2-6	CASSQAGNGANVLTF	TGCGCCAGCAGCCAAGCGGGTAATGGGGCCAACGTCCTGACTTTC
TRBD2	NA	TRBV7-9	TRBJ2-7	CASSPGLAGGPYEQYF	TGTGCCAGCAGCCCCGGCCTAGCGGGAGGGCCCTACGAGCAGTACTTC
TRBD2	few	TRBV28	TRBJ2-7	CASSLTGLAGGPNEQYF	TGTGCCAGTTCTCTGACGGGACTAGCGGGAGGGCCCAACGAGCAGTACTTC
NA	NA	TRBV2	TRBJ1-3	CASTEAGTIYF	TGTGCCAGCACCGAGGCAGGCACCATATATTTT
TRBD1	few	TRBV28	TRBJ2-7	CASPPTLTGGEAYEQYF	TGTGCCAGCCCGCCAACTTTAACAGGGGGTGAGGCCTACGAGCAGTACTTC
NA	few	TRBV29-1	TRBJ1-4	CSVEGGSTNEKLFF	TGCAGCGTTGAGGGGGGGTCAACTAATGAAAAACTGTTTTTT
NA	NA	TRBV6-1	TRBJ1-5	CASSSKRRDIYSNQPQHF	TGTGCCAGCAGCTCTAAGCGGAGGGACATCTATAGCAATCAGCCCCAGCATTTT
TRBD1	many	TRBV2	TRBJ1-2	CASSEQGNYGYTF	TGTGCCAGCAGCGAACAGGGGAACTATGGCTACACCTTC
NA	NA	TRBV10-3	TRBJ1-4	CAISGGDLLNEKLFF	TGTGCCATCAGTGGAGGGGACCTACTTAATGAAAAACTGTTTTTT
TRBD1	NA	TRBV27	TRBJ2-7	CASSSRTGYILGEQYF	TGTGCCAGCAGTTCCCGGACAGGATATATTCTGGGGGAGCAGTACTTC
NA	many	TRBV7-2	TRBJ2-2	CASSSARGQGNTGELFF	TGTGCCAGCAGCTCCGCCCGAGGGCAGGGGAACACCGGGGAGCTGTTTTTT
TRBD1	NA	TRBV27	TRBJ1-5	CASSYLPGGLMSNQPQHF	TGTGCCAGCAGTTACCTCCCAGGGGGGCTCATGAGCAATCAGCCCCAGCATTTT
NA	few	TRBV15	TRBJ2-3	CATSRDLASDTQYF	TGTGCCACCAGCAGAGATCTTGCGAGCGATACGCAGTATTTT
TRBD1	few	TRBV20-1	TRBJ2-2	CSARADLGQGTGELFF	TGCAGTGCTAGAGCTGACTTAGGACAGGGGACCGGGGAGCTGTTTTTT
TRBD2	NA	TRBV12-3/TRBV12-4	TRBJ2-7	CASSLSGGESYEQYF	TGTGCCAGCAGTTTATCGGGGGGTGAATCCTACGAGCAGTACTTC
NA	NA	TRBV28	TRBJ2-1	CASSLSGAPEQFF	TGTGCCAGCAGTTTAAGCGGAGCGCCTGAGCAGTTCTTC
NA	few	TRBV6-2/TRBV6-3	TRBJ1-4	CASSYFRAENEKLFF	TGTGCCAGCAGTTACTTTCGGGCAGAGAATGAAAAACTGTTTTTT
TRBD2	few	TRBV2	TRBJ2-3	CASSDSSGGTDTQYF	TGTGCCAGCAGTGACAGTAGCGGGGGCACAGATACGCAGTATTTT
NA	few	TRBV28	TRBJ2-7	CASSSRGFRYEQYF	TGTGCCAGCAGTTCTCGGGGATTCCGGTACGAGCAGTACTTC
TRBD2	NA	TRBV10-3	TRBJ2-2	CAISEWRGNAGELFF	TGTGCCATCAGTGAATGGCGGGGGAACGCCGGGGAGCTGTTTTTT
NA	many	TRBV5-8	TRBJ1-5	CASSPGQKYSNQPQHF	TGTGCCAGCAGCCCTGGACAGAAATATAGCAATCAGCCCCAGCATTTT
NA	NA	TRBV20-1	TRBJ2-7	CSARDTVAGDYEQYF	TGCAGTGCTAGAGATACCGTGGCAGGGGATTACGAGCAGTACTTC
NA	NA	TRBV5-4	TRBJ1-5	CASSLRGGRTQPQHF	TGTGCCAGCAGCCTTCGGGGGGGCCGGACTCAGCCCCAGCATTTT
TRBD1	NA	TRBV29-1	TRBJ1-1	CSVEKTGITNTEAFF	TGCAGCGTTGAAAAGACAGGGATAACGAACACTGAAGCTTTCTTT